Many counts were recorded for the clone carrying this TCR beta chain. Its cognate antigen is unknown. Samples came from axillary lymph nodes draining the breast cancer. The CDR3 covers 16 residues. Losses at the gene ends were 0 bases for V and 1 base for J; bases not matched to a gene: 7. The germline gives CDR1 SGHRS, CDR2 YFSETQ. This entry belongs to a study of breast tumors, draining lymph nodes, adjacent tissues. Study-level findings and limits: The data were judged consistent with most tumor T cells coming from lymph node and expanding in tumor.

TCRdb re-derived calls from the multiplex PCR reads in MiXCR, one entry per CDR3 protein. The table lists about 230,000 distinct CDR3 sequences, approximately 30% of them singletons. The material sequenced was axillary lymph node tissue. This sequence was found in a female donor with breast cancer. Some clones in this sample may be carry-over from other donors' samples. J is TRBJ2-7 and V is TRBV5-1; 7 nucleotides line up with TRBD1. This chain's CDR3 is CASSLGTGRVSYEQYF. CDR3 DNA: TGCGCCAGCAGCTTGGGGACAGGAAGGGTGTCCTACGAGCAGTACTTC.